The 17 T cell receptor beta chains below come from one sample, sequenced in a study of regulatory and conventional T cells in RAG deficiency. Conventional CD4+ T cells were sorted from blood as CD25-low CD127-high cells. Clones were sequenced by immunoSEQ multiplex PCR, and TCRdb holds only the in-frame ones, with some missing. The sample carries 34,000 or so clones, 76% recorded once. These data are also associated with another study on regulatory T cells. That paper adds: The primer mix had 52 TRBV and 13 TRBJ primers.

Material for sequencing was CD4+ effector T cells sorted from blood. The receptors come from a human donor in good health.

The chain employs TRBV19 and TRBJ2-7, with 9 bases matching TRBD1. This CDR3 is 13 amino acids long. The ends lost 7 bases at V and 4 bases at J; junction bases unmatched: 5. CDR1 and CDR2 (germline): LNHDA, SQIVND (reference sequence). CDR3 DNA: TGTGCCAGTAACAGGGGGCGGAAGTACGAGCAGTACTTC. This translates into CASNRGRKYEQYF.

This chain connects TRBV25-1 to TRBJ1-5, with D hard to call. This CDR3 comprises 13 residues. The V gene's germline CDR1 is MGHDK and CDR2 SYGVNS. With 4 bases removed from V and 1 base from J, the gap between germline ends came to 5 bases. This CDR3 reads CASSAESNQPQHF. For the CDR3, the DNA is TGTGCCAGCAGTGCAGAGAGCAATCAGCCCCAGCATTTT. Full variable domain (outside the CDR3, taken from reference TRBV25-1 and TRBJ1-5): EADIYQTPRYLVIGTGKKITLECSQTMGHDKMYWYQQDPGMELHLIHYSYGVNSTEKGDLSSESTVSRIRTEHFPLTLESARPSHTSQYLCASSAESNQPQHFGDGTRLSIL.

The CDR3 sequence is CAWSPLRGAFNYGYTF. As DNA, the CDR3 is TGTGCCTGGAGTCCCCTTAGGGGGGCCTTTAACTATGGCTACACCTTC. The genes are TRBV30 and TRBJ1-2, with D possibly matching TRBD1 (6 bases). The V end lost 2 bases, the J end lost 1 base, and 17 bases lay between the germline ends. From germline, CDR1 is GTSNPN and CDR2 SVGIG (reference sequence). This CDR3 comprises 16 residues.

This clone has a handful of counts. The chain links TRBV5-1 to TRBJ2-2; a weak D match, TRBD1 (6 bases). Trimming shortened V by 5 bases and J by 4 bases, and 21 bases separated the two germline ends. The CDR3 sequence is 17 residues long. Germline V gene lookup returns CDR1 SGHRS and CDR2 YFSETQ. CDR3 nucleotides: TGCGCCAGCAGTAATGCAAACAGGGTGATCAGCACCGGGGAGCTGTTTTTT. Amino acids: CASSNANRVISTGELFF.

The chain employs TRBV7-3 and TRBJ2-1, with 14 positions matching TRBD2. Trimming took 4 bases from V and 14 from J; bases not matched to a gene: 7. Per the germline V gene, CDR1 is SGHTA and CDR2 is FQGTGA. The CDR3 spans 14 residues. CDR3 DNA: TGTGCCAGCAGCTCCGGGACTAGCGGGGGCCCAGAGTTCTTC. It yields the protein CASSSGTSGGPEFF.

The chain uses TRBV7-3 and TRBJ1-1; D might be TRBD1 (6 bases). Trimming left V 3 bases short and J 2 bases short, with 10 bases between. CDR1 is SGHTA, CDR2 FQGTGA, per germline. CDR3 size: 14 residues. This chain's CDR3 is CASSFGGDNTEAFF. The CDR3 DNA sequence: TGTGCCAGCAGCTTCGGGGGCGACAACACTGAAGCTTTCTTT. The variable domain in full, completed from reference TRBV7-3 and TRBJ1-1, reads GAGVSQTPSNKVTEKGKYVELRCDPISGHTALYWYRQSLGQGPEFLIYFQGTGAADDSGLPNDRFFAVRPEGSVSTLKIQRTERGDSAVYLCASSFGGDNTEAFFGQGTRLTVV.

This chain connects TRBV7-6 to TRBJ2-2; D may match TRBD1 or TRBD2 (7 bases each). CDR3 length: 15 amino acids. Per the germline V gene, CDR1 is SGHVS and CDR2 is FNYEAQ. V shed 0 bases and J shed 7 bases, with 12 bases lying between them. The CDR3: CASSLAAGGVGELFF. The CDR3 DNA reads TGTGCCAGCAGCTTAGCGGCAGGGGGGGTCGGGGAGCTGTTTTTT.

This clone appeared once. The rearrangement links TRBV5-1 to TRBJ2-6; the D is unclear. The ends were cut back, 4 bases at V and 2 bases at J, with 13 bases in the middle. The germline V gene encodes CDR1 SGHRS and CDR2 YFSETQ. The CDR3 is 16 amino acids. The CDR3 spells CASSLVGEAGANVLTF. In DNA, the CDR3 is TGCGCCAGCAGCCTCGTAGGTGAGGCTGGGGCCAACGTCCTGACTTTC. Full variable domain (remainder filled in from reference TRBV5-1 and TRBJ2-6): KAGVTQTPRYLIKTRGQQVTLSCSPISGHRSVSWYQQTPGQGLQFLFEYFSETQRNKGNFPGRFSGRQFSNSRSEMNVSTLELGDSALYLCASSLVGEAGANVLTFGAGSRLTVL.

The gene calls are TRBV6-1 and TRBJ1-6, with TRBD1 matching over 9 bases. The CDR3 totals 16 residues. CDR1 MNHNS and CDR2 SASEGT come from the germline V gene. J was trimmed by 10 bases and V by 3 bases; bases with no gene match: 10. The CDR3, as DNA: TGTGCCAGCAGTGATCACTCCGGGACAGGGAACTCACCCCTCCACTTT. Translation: CASSDHSGTGNSPLHF.

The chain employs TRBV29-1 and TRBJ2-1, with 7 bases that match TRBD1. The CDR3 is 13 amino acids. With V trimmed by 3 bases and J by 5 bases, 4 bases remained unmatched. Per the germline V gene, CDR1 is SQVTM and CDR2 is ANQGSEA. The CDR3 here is CSVDRGRHNEQFF. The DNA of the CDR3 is TGCAGCGTTGACAGGGGGAGACACAATGAGCAGTTCTTC.

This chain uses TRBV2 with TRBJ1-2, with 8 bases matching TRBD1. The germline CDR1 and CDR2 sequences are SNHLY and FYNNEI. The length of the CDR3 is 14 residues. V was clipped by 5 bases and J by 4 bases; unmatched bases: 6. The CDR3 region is CASSIGQGAYGYTF. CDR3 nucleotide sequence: TGTGCCAGCAGTATCGGACAGGGCGCCTATGGCTACACCTTC.

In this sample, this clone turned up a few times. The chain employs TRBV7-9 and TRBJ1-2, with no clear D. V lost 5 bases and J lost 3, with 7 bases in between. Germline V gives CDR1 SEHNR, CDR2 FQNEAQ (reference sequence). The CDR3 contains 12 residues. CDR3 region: CASSPLDYGYTF. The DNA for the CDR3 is TGTGCCAGCAGCCCACTGGACTATGGCTACACCTTC.

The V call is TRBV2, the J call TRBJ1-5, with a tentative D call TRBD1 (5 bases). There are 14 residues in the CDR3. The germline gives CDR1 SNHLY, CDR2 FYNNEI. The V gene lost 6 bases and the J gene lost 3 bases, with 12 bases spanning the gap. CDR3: CASRLRGYNQPQHF. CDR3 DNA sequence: TGTGCCAGCAGGTTACGGGGCTACAATCAGCCCCAGCATTTT.

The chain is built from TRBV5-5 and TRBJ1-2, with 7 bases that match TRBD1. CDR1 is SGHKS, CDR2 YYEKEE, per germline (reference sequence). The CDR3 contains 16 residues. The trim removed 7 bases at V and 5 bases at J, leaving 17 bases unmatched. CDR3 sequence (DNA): TGTGCCAGCTCTACCTCGGAGGGGGCAGGGGAATATGGCTACACCTTC. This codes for CASSTSEGAGEYGYTF.

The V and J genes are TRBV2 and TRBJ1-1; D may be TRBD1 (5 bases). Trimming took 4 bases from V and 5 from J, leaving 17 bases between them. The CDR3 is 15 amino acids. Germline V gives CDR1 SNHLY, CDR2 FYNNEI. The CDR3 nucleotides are TGTGCCAGCAGTGGGCCCAGGGAAGGTTTGACTGAAGCTTTCTTT. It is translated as CASSGPREGLTEAFF.

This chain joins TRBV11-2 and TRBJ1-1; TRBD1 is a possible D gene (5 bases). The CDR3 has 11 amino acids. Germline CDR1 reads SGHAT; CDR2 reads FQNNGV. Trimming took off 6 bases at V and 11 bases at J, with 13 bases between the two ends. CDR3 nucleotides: TGTGCCAGCAGGGGGGAGTCGTCGGCTTTCTTT. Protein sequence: CASRGESSAFF.

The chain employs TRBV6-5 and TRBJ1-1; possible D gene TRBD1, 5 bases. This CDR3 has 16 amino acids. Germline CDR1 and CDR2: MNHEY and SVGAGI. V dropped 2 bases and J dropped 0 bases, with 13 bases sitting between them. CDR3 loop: CASSYRGPGVNTEAFF. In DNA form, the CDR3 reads TGTGCCAGCAGTTACAGGGGTCCCGGGGTGAACACTGAAGCTTTCTTT.